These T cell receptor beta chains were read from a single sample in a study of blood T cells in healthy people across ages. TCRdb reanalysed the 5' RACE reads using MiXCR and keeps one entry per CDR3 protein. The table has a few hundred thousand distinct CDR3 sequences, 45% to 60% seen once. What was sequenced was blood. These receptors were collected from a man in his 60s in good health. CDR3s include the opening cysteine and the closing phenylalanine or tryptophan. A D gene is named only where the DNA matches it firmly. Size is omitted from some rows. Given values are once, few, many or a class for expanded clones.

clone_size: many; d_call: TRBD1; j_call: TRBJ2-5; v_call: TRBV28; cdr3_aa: CASSIVGTAKETQYF; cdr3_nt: TGTGCCAGCAGTATAGTAGGGACAGCCAAAGAGACCCAGTACTTC
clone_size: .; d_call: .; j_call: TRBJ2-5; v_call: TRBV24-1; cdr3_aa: CATSDPRRATTQYF; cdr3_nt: TGTGCCACCAGTGACCCCCGACGGGCAACGACCCAGTACTTC
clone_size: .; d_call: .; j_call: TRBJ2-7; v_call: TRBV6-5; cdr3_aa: CASSYEGSSYEQYF; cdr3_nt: TGTGCCAGCAGTTACGAGGGCTCCTCCTACGAGCAGTACTTC
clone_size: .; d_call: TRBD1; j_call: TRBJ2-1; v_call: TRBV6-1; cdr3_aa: CASSDRTGRYNEQFF; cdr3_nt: TGTGCCAGCAGTGACCGGACAGGGCGGTACAATGAGCAGTTCTTC
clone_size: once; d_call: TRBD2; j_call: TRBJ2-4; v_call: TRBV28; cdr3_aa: CASSFTSGGGTKNIQYF; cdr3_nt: TGTGCCAGCAGTTTTACTAGCGGAGGGGGGACCAAAAACATTCAGTACTTC
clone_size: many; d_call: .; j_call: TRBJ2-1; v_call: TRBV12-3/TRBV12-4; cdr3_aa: CASSLPLGRRYNEQFF; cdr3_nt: TGTGCCAGCAGTTTACCCTTGGGACGGAGGTACAATGAGCAGTTCTTC
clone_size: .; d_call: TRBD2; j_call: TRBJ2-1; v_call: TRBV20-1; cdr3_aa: CSARGGGLGIYNEQFF; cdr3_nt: TGCAGTGCTAGAGGGGGAGGACTAGGGATCTACAATGAGCAGTTCTTC
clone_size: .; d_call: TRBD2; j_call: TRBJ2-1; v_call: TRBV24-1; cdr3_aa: CATSDSGLAGGRTYNEQFF; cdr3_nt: TGTGCCACCAGTGATTCTGGGCTAGCGGGGGGTAGGACCTACAATGAGCAGTTCTTC
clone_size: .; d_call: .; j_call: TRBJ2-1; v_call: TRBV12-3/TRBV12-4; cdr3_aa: CASSLAQDSGDEQFF; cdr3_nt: TGTGCCAGCAGTTTAGCGCAAGACTCTGGGGATGAGCAGTTCTTC
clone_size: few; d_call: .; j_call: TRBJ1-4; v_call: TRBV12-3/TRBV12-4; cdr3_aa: CASSSSGLEKLFF; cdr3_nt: TGTGCCAGCAGTTCGTCAGGACTCGAAAAACTGTTTTTT
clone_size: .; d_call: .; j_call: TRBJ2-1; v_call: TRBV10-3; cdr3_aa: CAISEDSPPEQFF; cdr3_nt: TGTGCCATCAGTGAGGATAGTCCTCCGGAGCAGTTCTTC
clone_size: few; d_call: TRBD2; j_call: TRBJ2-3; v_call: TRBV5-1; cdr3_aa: CASSSSGVGDTQYF; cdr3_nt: TGCGCCAGCAGCTCTAGCGGGGTTGGAGATACGCAGTATTTT
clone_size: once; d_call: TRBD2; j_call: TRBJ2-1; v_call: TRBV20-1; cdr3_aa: CSARMTSGGAVGEQFF; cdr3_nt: TGCAGTGCTAGAATGACTAGCGGGGGGGCCGTGGGTGAGCAGTTCTTC
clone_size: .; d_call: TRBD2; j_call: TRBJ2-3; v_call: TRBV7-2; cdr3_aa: CASRGTSGTDTQYF; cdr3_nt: TGTGCCAGCAGGGGGACTAGCGGCACAGATACGCAGTATTTT
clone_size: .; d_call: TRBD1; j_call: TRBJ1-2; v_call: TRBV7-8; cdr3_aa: CASSPRQGAVGCGYTF; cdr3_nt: TGTGCCAGCAGCCCGCGACAGGGAGCAGTGGGTTGTGGCTACACCTTC
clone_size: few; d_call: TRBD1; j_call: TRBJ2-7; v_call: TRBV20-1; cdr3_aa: CSAGDRRTYEQYF; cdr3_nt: TGCAGTGCTGGGGACAGGCGAACCTACGAGCAGTACTTC
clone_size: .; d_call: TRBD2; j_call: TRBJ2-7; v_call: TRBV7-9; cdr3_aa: CASSAYPRGGSENEQYF; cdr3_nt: TGTGCCAGCAGCGCCTACCCGAGAGGCGGGAGTGAGAACGAGCAGTACTTC
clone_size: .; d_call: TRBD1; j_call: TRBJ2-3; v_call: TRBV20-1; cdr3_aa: CSARAPVGQGADTQYF; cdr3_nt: TGCAGTGCTAGGGCCCCCGTGGGACAGGGAGCAGATACGCAGTATTTT
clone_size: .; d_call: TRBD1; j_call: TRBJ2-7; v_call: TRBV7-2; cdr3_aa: CASSLAPRDRGHEQYF; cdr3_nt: TGTGCCAGCAGCTTAGCGCCTAGGGACAGGGGCCACGAGCAGTACTTC
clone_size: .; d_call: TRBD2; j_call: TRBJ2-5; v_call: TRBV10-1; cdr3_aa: CASSEIPASGHQETQYF; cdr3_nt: TGCGCCAGCAGTGAGATTCCGGCTAGCGGGCACCAAGAGACCCAGTACTTC
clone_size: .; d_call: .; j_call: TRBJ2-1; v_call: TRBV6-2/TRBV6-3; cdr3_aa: CASSTTWDEQFF; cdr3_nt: TGTGCCAGCAGCACTACGTGGGACGAGCAGTTCTTC
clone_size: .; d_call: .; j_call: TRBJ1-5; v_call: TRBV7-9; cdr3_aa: CASSDTGSGNQPQHF; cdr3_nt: TGTGCCAGCAGCGATACAGGGTCTGGTAATCAGCCCCAGCATTTT